The following is a T cell receptor beta chain sequence with its context. Germline values: CDR1 SNHLY, CDR2 FYNNEI. This CDR3 is built from 13 residues. V was shortened by 7 bases and J by 4 bases, with 13 bases between the two germline ends. The entry originates in a study of shared clonotypes between healthy human individuals. Measured with immunoSEQ multiplex PCR; TCRdb has only the in-frame clones, and not every one. This sample has 1,400,000 or so clones; roughly 98.5% occur once, and the top ten carry about 0.4%. The sequencing sample was made of naive CD4+ T cells sorted from blood. As to subset: CD45RA+ positively selected. This chain links TRBV2 with TRBJ1-2; unclear D gene. The source of this sequence is a man aged 30-40 years in good health. In nucleotides, the CDR3 is TGTGCCAGCAATCCGGACCGGGGCTATGGCTACACCTTC. Amino acids: CASNPDRGYGYTF.